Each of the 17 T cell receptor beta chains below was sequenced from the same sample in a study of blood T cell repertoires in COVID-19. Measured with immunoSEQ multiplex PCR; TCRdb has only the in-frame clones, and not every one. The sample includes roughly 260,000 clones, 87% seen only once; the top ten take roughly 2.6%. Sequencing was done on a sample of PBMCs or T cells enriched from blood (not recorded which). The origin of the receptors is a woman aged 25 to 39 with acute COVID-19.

CDR3 nucleotide sequence: TGTGCCAGCAGCTTAGCCGGGAGGGGTAACATTCAGTACTTC. This encodes CASSLAGRGNIQYF. V and J are TRBV7-2 and TRBJ2-4, with 8 bases identical to TRBD2. CDR3 length equals 14 residues. Germline-derived CDR1 and CDR2 are SGHTA and FQGNSA. With 0 bases clipped from V and 7 bases from J, the junction kept 2 bases outside the gene matches.

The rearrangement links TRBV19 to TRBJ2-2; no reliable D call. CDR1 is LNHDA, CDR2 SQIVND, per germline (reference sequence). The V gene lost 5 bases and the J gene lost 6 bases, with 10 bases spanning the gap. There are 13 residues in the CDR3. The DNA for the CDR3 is TGTGCCAGTAGTCCCGGGTTGTCCGGGGAGCTGTTTTTT. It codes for CASSPGLSGELFF.

DNA for the CDR3: TGTGCCAGCAGCACCCAGGGCAAAGGGAACACAGATACGCAGTATTTT. Its protein is CASSTQGKGNTDTQYF. The chain recombines TRBV3-1 (or the pseudogene TRBV3-2) with TRBJ2-3; possible D gene TRBD1, 5 bases. V was cut by 5 bases and J by 2 bases, with 17 bases left in between. Looked up from germline, CDR1 is LGHDT and CDR2 is YNNKEL (reference sequence). CDR3 length equals 16 residues.

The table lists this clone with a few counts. The CDR3 nucleotides are TGCAGCGTTACGGAGGACAGCGTTAATGGCTACACCTTC. This sequence encodes CSVTEDSVNGYTF. The chain has TRBV29-1 and TRBJ1-2; TRBD1 might be the D (6 bases). Trimming removed 5 bases from V and 6 bases from J, with 16 bases in between. Germline V gene lookup returns CDR1 SQVTM and CDR2 ANQGSEA. The length of the CDR3 is 13 residues.

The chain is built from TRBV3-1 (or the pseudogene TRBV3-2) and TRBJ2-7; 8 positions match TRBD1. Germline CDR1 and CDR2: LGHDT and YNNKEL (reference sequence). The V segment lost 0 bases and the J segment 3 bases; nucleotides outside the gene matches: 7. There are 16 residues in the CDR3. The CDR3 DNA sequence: TGTGCCAGCAGCCAAGAACCGAGGACAGGGTTCTACGAGCAGTACTTC. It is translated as CASSQEPRTGFYEQYF.

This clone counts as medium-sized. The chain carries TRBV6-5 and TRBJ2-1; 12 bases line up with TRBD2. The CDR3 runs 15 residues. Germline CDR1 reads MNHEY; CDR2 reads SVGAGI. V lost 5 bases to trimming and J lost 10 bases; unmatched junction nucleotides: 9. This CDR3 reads CASSRTSGEFGEQFF. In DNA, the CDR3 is TGTGCCAGCAGTAGGACTAGCGGGGAATTTGGCGAGCAGTTCTTC.

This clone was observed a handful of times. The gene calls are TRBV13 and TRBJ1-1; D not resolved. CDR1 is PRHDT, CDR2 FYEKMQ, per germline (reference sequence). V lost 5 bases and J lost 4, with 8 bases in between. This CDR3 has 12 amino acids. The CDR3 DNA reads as TGTGCCAGCAGCCCTGGTAGCACTGAAGCTTTCTTT. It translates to CASSPGSTEAFF.

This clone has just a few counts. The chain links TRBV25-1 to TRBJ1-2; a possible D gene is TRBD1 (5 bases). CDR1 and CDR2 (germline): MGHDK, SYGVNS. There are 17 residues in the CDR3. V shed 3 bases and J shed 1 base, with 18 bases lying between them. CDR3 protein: CASSDPAGGENNYGYTF. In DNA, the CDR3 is TGTGCCAGCAGTGATCCCGCGGGGGGGGAGAATAACTATGGCTACACCTTC.

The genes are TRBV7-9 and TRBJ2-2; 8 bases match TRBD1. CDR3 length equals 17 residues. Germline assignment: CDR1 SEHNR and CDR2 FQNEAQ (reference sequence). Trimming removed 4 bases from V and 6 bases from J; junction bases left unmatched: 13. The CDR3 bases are TGTGCCAGCAGCTCTCACCTCTTAGTGACAGGGGCCGGGGAGCTGTTTTTT. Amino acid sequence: CASSSHLLVTGAGELFF. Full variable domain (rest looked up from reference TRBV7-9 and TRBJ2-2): DTGVSQNPRHKITKRGQNVTFRCDPISEHNRLYWYRQTLGQGPEFLTYFQNEAQLEKSRLLSDRFSAERPKGSFSTLEIQRTEQGDSAMYLCASSSHLLVTGAGELFFGEGSRLTVL.

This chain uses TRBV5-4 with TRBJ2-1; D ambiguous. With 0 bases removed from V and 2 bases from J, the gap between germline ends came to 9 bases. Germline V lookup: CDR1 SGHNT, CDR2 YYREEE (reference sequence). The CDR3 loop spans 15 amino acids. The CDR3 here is CASSLAGLAYNEQFF. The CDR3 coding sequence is TGTGCCAGCAGCTTGGCAGGTCTTGCCTACAATGAGCAGTTCTTC.

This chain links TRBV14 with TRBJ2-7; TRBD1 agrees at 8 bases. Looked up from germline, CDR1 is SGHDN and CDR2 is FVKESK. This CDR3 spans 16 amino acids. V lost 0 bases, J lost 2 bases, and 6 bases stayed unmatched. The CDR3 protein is CASSQDSGTGAYEQYF. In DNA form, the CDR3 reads TGTGCCAGCAGCCAAGATTCAGGGACAGGAGCCTACGAGCAGTACTTC.

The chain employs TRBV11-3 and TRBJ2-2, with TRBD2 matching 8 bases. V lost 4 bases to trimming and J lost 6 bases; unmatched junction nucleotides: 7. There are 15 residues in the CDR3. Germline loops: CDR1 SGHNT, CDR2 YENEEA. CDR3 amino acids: CASSSLAGGPGELFF. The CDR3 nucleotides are TGTGCCAGCAGCTCACTGGCGGGGGGTCCCGGGGAGCTGTTTTTT.

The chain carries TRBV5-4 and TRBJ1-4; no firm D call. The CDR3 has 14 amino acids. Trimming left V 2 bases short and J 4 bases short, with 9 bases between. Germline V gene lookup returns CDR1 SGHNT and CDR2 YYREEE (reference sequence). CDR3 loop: CASSFEGLNEKLFF. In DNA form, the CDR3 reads TGTGCCAGCAGCTTTGAGGGCCTTAATGAAAAACTGTTTTTT. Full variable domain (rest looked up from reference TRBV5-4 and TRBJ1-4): ETGVTQSPTHLIKTRGQQVTLRCSSQSGHNTVSWYQQALGQGPQFIFQYYREEENGRGNFPPRFSGLQFPNYSSELNVNALELDDSALYLCASSFEGLNEKLFFGSGTQLSVL.

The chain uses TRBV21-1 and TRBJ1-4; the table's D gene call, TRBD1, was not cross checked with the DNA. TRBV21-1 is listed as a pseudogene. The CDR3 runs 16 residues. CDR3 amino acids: CASSPKGMPKNEKLFF. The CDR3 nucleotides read TGTGCCAGCAGCCCAAAGGGGATGCCGAAGAATGAAAAACTGTTTTTT.

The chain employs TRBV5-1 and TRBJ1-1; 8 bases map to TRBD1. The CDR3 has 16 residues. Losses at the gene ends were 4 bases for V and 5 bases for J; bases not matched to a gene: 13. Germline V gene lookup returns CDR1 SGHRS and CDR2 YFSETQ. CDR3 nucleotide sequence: TGCGCCAGCAGCGCGGACCCGACAGGGGCAATGACTGAAGCTTTCTTT. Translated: CASSADPTGAMTEAFF.

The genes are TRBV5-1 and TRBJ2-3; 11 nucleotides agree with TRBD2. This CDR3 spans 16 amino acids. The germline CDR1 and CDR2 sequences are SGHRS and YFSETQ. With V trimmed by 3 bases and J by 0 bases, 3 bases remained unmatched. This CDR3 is CASSSRLAGSTDTQYF. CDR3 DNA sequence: TGCGCCAGCAGCTCCCGACTAGCGGGGAGCACAGATACGCAGTATTTT.

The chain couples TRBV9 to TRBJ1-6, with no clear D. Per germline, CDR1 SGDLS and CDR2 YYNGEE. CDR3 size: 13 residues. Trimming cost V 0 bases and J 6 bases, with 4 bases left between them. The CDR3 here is CASSVGVNSPLHF. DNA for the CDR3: TGTGCCAGCAGCGTAGGAGTTAATTCACCCCTCCACTTT.